This section outlines one TCR beta chain sequence together with its context. No antigen is known for it. This sample was taken from a study of T cells after yellow fever vaccination. At the level of the study: SMART-Seq v4 Ultra Low Input prepared the low-cell-number fractions. Study-wide results and limits: Faster peaking, at day 5 versus 15, marked a secondary response that was weaker. Clonotypes appearing in both CD4 and CD8 compartments existed, and their share was small. Reappearing after the booster were most of the clones from primary vaccination (roughly 95% CD4, about 88% CD8).

The CDR3 runs 16 residues. V was cut by 3 bases and J by 5 bases, with 20 bases left in between. Germline V gene data show CDR1 as MDHEN and CDR2 as SYDVKM. One entry per CDR3 protein results from TCRdb running MiXCR on the 5' RACE reads. Of approximately 550,000 distinct CDR3 sequences detected, over 15% appear once; the ten largest clones hold more than 13%. This clonotype was obtained from a man aged 30 to 45 who received the YFV17D yellow fever vaccine. The V call is TRBV28, the J call TRBJ2-7, with D possibly matching TRBD2 (5 bases). Sequenced here: PBMCs, sampled 15 days after the yellow fever booster vaccination. This CDR3 reads CASSFRLTSRVDEQYF. CDR3 sequence (DNA): TGTGCCAGCAGTTTTCGACTAACGTCGAGGGTGGACGAGCAGTACTTC.